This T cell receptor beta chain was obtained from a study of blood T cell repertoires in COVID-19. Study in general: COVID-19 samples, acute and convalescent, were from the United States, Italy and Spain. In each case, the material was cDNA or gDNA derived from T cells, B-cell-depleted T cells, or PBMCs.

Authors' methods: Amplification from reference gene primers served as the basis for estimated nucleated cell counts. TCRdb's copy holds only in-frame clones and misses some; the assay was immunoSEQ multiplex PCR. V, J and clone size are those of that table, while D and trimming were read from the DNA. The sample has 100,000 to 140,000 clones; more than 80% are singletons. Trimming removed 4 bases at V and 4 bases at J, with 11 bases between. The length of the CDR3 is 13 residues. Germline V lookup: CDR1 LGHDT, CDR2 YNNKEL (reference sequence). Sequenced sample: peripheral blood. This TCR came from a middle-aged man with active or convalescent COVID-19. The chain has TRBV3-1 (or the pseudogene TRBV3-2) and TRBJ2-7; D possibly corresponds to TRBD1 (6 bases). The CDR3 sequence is CASSPLTGYEQYF. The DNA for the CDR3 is TGTGCCAGCAGCCCCCTAACAGGGTACGAGCAGTACTTC.